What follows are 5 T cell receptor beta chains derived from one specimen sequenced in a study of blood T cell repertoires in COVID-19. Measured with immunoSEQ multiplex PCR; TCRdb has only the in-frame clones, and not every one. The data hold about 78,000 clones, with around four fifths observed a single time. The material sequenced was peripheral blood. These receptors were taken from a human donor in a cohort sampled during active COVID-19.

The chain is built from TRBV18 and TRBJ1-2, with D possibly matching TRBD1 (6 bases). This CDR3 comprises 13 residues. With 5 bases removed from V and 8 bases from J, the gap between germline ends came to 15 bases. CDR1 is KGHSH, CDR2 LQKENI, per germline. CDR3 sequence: CASSAQGISGYTF. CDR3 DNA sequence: TGTGCCAGCTCAGCCCAGGGGATCAGCGGCTACACCTTC.

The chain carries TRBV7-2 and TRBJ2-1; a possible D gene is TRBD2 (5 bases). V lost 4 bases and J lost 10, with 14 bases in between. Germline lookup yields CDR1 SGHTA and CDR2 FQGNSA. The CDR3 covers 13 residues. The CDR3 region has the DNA TGTGCCAGCAGCTCGAGGATGACGGGGGAGCAGTTCTTC. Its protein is CASSSRMTGEQFF.

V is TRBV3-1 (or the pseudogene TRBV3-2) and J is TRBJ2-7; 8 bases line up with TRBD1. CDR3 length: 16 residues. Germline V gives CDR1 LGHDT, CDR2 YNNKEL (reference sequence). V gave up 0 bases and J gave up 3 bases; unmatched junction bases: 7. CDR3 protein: CASSQDFGTGVYEQYF. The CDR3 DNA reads TGTGCCAGCAGCCAAGACTTCGGGACAGGTGTCTACGAGCAGTACTTC.

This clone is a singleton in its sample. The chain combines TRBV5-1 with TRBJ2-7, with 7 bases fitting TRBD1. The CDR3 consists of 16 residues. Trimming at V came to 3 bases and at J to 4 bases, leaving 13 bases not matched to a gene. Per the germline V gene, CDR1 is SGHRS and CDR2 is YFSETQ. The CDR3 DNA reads TGCGCCAGCAGCTATCTGACAGGGACGCCTGCTTACGAGCAGTACTTC. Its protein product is CASSYLTGTPAYEQYF. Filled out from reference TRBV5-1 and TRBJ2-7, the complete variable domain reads KAGVTQTPRYLIKTRGQQVTLSCSPISGHRSVSWYQQTPGQGLQFLFEYFSETQRNKGNFPGRFSGRQFSNSRSEMNVSTLELGDSALYLCASSYLTGTPAYEQYFGPGTRLTVT.

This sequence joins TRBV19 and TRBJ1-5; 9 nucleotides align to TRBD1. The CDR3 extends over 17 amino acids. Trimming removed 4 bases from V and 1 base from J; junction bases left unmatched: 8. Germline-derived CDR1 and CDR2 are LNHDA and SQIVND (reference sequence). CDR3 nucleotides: TGTGCCAGTAGTAAGGGACAGGGTCAGGCCAGCAATCAGCCCCAGCATTTT. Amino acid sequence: CASSKGQGQASNQPQHF.